This T cell receptor (beta chain) is drawn from a study of OX40 agonist ivuxolimab in advanced cancers. On the study more broadly: Ivuxolimab, an antibody acting as an agonist of OX40 (CD134), was used to treat patients.

A note on this clone: Its antigen remains unknown.

TCRdb keeps only in-frame clones here, not all; method: immunoSEQ multiplex PCR. The sample shows tens of thousands of clones, roughly 82% of them seen only once. Trimming cost V 2 bases and J 1 base, with 6 bases left between them. The germline gives CDR1 KGHSH, CDR2 LQKENI. This CDR3 region has 14 residues. Study conclusions and caveats: Antigen specificity was not determined for the expanded peripheral T cells.

The rearrangement links TRBV18 to TRBJ1-5; TRBD1 might be the D (6 bases). The receptor was derived from an adult with an advanced solid tumor such as melanoma, head and neck, liver or kidney cancer. Here the sequenced sample was CD4+ or CD8+ T cells sorted from blood, taken in a trial of the OX40 agonist ivuxolimab. CDR3 in amino acids: CASSPDRSNQPQHF. CDR3 sequence (DNA): TGTGCCAGCTCACCAGACAGGAGCAATCAGCCCCAGCATTTT.